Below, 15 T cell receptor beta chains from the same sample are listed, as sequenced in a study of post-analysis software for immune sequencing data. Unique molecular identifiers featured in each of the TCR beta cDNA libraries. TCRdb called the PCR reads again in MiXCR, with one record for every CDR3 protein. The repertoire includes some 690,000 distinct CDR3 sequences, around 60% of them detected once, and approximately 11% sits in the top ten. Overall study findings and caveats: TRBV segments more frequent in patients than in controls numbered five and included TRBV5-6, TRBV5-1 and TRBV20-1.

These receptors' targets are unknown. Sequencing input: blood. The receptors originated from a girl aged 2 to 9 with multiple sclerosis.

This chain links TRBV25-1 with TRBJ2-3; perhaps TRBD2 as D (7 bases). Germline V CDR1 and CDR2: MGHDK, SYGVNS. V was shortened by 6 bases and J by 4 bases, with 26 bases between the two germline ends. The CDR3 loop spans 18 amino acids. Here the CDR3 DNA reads TGTGCCAGCAGCGGCCAATACGGAGGGGGGGCGCCGTCAGATACGCAGTATTTT. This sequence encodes CASSGQYGGGAPSDTQYF.

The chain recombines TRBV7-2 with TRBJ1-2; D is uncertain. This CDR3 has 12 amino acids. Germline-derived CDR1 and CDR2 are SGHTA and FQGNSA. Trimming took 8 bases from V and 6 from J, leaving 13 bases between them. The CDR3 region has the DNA TGTGCCAGCGAACCGCTCTGGGATGGCTACACCTTC. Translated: CASEPLWDGYTF.

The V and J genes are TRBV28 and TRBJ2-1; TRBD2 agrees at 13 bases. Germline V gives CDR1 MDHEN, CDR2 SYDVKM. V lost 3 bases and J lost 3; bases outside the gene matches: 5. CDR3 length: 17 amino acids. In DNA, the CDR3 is TGTGCCAGCAGTTTCGAAAGGACTAGCGGGAGCTACAATGAGCAGTTCTTC. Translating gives CASSFERTSGSYNEQFF.

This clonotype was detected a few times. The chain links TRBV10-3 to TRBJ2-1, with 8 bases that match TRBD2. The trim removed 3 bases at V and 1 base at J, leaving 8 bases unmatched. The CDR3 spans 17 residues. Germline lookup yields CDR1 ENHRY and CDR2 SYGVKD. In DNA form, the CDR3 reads TGTGCCATCAGTGACGGGTCGGGCGGGAGGTCCTACAATGAGCAGTTCTTC. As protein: CAISDGSGGRSYNEQFF.

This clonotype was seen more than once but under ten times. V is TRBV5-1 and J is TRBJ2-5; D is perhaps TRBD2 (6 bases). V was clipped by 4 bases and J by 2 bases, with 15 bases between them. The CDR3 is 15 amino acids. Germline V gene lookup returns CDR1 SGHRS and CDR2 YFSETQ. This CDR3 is CASSRDFTEQETQYF. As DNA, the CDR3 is TGCGCCAGCAGCAGGGACTTCACTGAGCAAGAGACCCAGTACTTC.

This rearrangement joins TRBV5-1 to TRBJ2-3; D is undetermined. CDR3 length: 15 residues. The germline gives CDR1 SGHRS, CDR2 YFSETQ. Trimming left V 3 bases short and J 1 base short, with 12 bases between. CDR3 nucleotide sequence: TGCGCCAGCAGCTCGCCCTTGGGTGGCACAGATACGCAGTATTTT. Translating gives CASSSPLGGTDTQYF.

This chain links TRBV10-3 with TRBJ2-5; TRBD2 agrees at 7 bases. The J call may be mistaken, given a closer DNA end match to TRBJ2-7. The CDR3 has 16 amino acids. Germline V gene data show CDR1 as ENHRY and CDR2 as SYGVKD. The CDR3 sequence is CAIRSSLAESGIEQYF. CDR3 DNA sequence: TGTGCCATCAGGTCCTCTCTAGCGGAATCAGGTATCGAGCAGTACTTC.

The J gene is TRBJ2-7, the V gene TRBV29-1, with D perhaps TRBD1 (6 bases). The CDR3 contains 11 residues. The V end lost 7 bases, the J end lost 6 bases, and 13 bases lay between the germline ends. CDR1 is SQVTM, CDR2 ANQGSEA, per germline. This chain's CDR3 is CSGLQGGEQYF. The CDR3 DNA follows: TGCAGCGGGTTACAAGGGGGCGAGCAGTACTTC.

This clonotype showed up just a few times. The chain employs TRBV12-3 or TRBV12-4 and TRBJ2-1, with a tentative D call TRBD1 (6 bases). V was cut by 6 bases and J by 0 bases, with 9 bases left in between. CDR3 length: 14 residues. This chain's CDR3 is CASRDSSSYNEQFF. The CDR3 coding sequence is TGTGCCAGCAGGGACAGTAGCTCCTACAATGAGCAGTTCTTC.

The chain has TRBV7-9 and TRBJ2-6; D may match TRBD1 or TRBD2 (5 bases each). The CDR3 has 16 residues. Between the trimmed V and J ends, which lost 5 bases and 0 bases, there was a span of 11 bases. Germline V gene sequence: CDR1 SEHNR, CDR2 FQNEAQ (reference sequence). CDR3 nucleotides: TGTGCCAGCAGCCCGGGACGGCGCTCTGGGGCCAACGTCCTGACTTTC. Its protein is CASSPGRRSGANVLTF.

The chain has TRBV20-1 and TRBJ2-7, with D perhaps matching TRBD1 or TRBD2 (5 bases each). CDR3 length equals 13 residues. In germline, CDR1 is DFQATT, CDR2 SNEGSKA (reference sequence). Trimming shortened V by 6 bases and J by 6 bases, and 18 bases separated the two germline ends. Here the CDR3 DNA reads TGCAGTGCCCCGGGACCCTTTGTCAGCGAGCAGTACTTC. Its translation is CSAPGPFVSEQYF.

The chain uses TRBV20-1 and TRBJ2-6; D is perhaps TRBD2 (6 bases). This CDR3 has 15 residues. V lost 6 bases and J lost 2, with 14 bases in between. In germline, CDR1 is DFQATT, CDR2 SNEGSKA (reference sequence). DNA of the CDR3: TGCAGTGCCACCGGACTATCCCCTGGGGCCAACGTCCTGACTTTC. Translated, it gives CSATGLSPGANVLTF.

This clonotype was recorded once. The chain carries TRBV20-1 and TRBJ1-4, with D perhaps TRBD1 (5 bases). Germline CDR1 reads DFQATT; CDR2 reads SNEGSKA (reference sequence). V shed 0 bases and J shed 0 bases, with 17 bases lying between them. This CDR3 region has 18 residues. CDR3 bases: TGCAGTGCTAGAGATTTGGCAGACAGAAGGTCAACTAATGAAAAACTGTTTTTT. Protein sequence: CSARDLADRRSTNEKLFF.

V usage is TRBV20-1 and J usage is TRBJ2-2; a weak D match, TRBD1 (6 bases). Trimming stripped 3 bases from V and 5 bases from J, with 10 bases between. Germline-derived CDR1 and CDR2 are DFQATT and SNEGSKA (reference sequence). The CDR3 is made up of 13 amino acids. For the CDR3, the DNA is TGCAGTGCTAGGCTACAGGGAACCGGGGAGCTGTTTTTT. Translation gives CSARLQGTGELFF.

The CDR3 coding sequence is TGCAGCGTTGAAGGGGCTAACAGGGGGCAAAACATTCAGTACTTC. It codes for CSVEGANRGQNIQYF. The V gene is TRBV29-1, the J gene TRBJ2-4; 9 bases agree with TRBD1. Trimming cost V 1 base and J 5 bases; bases outside gene matches: 6. The CDR3 consists of 15 residues. From germline, CDR1 is SQVTM and CDR2 ANQGSEA.